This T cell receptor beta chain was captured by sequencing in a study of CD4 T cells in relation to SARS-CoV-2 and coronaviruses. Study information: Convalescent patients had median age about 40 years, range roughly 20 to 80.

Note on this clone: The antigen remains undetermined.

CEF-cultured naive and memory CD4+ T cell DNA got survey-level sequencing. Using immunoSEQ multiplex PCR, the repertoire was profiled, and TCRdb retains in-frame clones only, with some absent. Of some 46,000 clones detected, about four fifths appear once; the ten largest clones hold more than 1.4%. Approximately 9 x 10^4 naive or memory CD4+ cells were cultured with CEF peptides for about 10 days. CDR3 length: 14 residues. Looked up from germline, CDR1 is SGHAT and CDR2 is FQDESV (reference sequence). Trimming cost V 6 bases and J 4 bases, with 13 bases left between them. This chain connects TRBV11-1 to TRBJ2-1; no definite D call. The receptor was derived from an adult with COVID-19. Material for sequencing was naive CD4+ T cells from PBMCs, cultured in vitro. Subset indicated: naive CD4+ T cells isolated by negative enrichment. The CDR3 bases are TGTGCCAGCAGACCACAGACTTCTTACAATGAGCAGTTCTTC. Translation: CASRPQTSYNEQFF.